The clone carrying this T cell receptor beta chain was seen a single time. Its antigen is undetermined. The sample originates from a study of breast tumors, draining lymph nodes, adjacent tissues. CDR3 length equals 11 residues. Looked up from germline, CDR1 is SQVTM and CDR2 is ANQGSEA. TCRdb ran MiXCR on the multiplex PCR reads and lists one entry per CDR3 protein. Of about 170,000 distinct CDR3 sequences detected, 30% to 40% appear once; the ten largest clones hold 3.8%. Breast cancer patients provided tissue from their axillary draining lymph nodes. Study outcomes and limitations: Tumors had less TCR diversity than lymph nodes, more than nontumor tissue. Luminal-like breast cancer showed significantly higher tumor–nontumor repertoire similarity than basal-like.

Sample: axillary lymph node tissue. The chain combines TRBV29-1 with TRBJ1-2, with D possibly being TRBD1 (6 bases). This receptor was obtained from a female donor with breast cancer. Some clones in this sample may be carry-over from other donors' samples. CDR3 nucleotides: TGCAGTTTTAAGCAGGGGTATGGCTACACCTTC. Its translation is CSFKQGYGYTF.